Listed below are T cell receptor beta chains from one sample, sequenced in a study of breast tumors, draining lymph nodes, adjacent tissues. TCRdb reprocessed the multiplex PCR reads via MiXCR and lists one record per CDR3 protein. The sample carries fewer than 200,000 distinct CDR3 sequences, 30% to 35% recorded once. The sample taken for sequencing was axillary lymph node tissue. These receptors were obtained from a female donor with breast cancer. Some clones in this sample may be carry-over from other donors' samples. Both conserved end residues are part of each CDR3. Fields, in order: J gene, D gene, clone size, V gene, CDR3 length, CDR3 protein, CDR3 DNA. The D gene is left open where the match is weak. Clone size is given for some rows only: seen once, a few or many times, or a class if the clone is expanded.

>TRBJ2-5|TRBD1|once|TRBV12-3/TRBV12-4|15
CASSATGAYEETQYF
TGTGCCAGCTCTGCGACAGGGGCCTACGAAGAGACCCAGTACTTC
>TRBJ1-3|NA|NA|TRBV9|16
CASSVAPGITGNTIYF
TGTGCCAGCAGCGTAGCTCCGGGGATCACTGGAAACACCATATATTTT
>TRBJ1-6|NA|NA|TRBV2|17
CASSSEGGSSYNSPLHF
TGTGCCAGCAGTTCGGAGGGGGGGTCCTCCTATAATTCACCCCTCCACTTT
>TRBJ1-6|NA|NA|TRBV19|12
CASSIERSPLHF
TGTGCCAGTAGTATAGAGCGTTCACCCCTCCACTTT
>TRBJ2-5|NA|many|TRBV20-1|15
CSARSRLGGQETQYF
TGCAGTGCTAGATCTCGCCTGGGGGGCCAAGAGACCCAGTACTTC
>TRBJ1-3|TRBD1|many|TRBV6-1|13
CASRTGGGNTIYF
TGTGCCAGCAGGACAGGGGGAGGAAACACCATATATTTT
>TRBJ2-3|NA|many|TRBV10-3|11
CAINDGGTQYF
TGTGCCATCAACGATGGGGGTACGCAGTATTTT
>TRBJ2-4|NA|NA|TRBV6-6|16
CASTDGPGYSKNIQYF
TGTGCCAGTACTGACGGTCCAGGGTATAGCAAAAACATTCAGTACTTC
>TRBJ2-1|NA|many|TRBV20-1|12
CSYPQDYNEQFF
TGCAGTTATCCACAGGACTACAATGAGCAGTTCTTC
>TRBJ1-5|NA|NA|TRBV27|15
CASSLTRAPLEPQHF
TGTGCCAGCAGTCTAACCCGGGCACCACTTGAGCCCCAGCATTTT
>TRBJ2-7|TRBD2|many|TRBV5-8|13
CASMRAGHGEQYF
TGTGCCAGCATGCGAGCGGGGCATGGAGAGCAGTACTTC
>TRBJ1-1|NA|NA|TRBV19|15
CASTIPTENRIEAFF
TGTGCCAGTACTATCCCGACAGAAAACAGAATTGAAGCTTTCTTT
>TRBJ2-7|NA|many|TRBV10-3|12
CATGTFSYEQYF
TGTGCCACAGGGACATTTTCCTACGAGCAGTACTTC
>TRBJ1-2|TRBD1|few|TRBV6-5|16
CASSHRPRTGADGYTF
TGTGCCAGCAGTCACCGCCCTAGGACAGGGGCGGATGGCTACACCTTC
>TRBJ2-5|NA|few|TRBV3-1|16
CASSQAIKGTQETQYF
TGTGCCAGCAGCCAAGCCATCAAAGGTACACAAGAGACCCAGTACTTC
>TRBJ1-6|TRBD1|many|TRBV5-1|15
CASSTGTGTSSPLHF
TGCGCCAGCAGCACCGGGACAGGGACTTCTTCACCCCTCCACTTT
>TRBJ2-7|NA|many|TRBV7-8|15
CASSLGTSPAYEQYF
TGTGCCAGCAGCTTAGGGACATCGCCGGCCTACGAGCAGTACTTC
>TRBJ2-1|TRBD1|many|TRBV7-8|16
CASSADRGPSYNEQFF
TGTGCCAGCAGCGCTGACAGGGGCCCTTCCTACAATGAGCAGTTCTTC
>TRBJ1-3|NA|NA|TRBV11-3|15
CASSFRTGIGNTIYF
TGTGCCAGCAGCTTCCGTACAGGGATTGGAAACACCATATATTTT
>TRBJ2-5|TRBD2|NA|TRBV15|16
CATSRKSGTSQETQYF
TGTGCCACCAGCAGAAAATCCGGGACTAGCCAAGAGACCCAGTACTTC
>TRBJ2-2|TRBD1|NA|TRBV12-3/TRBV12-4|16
CASSTGQGQNTGELSW
TGTGCCAGCAGTACTGGACAGGGGCAGAACACCGGGGAGCTGTCTTGG
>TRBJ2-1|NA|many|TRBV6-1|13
CASSGRATNEQFF
TGTGCCAGCAGTGGGAGGGCAACCAATGAGCAGTTCTTC
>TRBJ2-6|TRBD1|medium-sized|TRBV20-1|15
CSAGDRSSGANVLTF
TGCAGTGCTGGGGACAGGAGCTCTGGGGCCAACGTCCTGACTTTC
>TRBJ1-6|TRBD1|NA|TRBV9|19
CASSAKLTPGTGTNSPLHF
TGTGCCAGCAGCGCAAAATTAACCCCCGGGACAGGGACCAATTCACCCCTCCACTTT
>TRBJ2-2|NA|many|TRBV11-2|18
CASSPTFTGIVGAGELFF
TGTGCCAGCAGCCCCACCTTCACAGGGATCGTGGGCGCCGGGGAGCTGTTTTTT
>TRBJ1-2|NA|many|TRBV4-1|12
CASSQSGDGYTF
TGCGCCAGCAGCCAATCTGGTGATGGCTACACCTTC
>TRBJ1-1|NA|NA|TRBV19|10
CATLQGQAFF
TGTGCCACACTACAGGGTCAAGCTTTCTTT
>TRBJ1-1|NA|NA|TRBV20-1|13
CSARADTSTEAFF
TGCAGTGCTAGAGCTGACACTTCCACTGAAGCTTTCTTT
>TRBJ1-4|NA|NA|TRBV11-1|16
CASSLEATATNEKLFF
TGTGCCAGCAGCTTAGAGGCGACAGCAACTAATGAAAAACTGTTTTTT